This TCR beta chain was captured by sequencing in a study of shared clonotypes between healthy human individuals. As for the study in general: The cohort had a couple of women and a few men, ages 18 to 49.

On this clone: Its specificity is not known.

The CDR3 covers 13 residues. CDR1 and CDR2 from the germline V gene are SGHNT and YYREEE (reference sequence). The germline V and J ends were trimmed by 0 bases and 5 bases, with 6 bases remaining between them. General study results and limits: Larger estimated richness was generally recorded for naive subsets relative to memory subsets. The sampled material consisted only of blood, and tissue repertoires are likely to differ.

The protocol was immunoSEQ multiplex PCR, while the TCRdb copy is restricted to in-frame clones and leaves out a portion. The sample holds roughly 2.2 million clones, more than 85% seen once. The donors were all Caucasian adults (living in Nashville, Tennessee). This chain joins TRBV5-4 and TRBJ2-1; D is ambiguous. The sequencing sample was made of naive CD4+ T cells from PBMCs. The subset is: CD45RA+ positively selected. The receptor was derived from a man aged 18 to 30 in good health. Some clones in this sample may be carry-over from other donors' samples. The CDR3 bases are TGTGCCAGCAGCTTGGTAGATGACAATGAGCAGTTCTTC. Translating it yields CASSLVDDNEQFF.